These 30 T cell receptor beta chains originate from one sample sequenced in a study of T cell changes during pregnancy in multiple sclerosis. The method was immunoSEQ multiplex PCR; TCRdb's version includes in-frame clones alone and lacks a portion of them. The sample contains some 80,000 clones, roughly 90% of which appear only once. Sequences were derived from peripheral blood, sampled in the first trimester of pregnancy. These receptor sequences come from a female donor with multiple sclerosis, enrolled in a pregnancy study.

This clone came up a few times. The chain is built from TRBV7-9 and TRBJ1-5; D perhaps matches TRBD1 (5 bases). Germline values: CDR1 SEHNR, CDR2 FQNEAQ (reference sequence). Between the trimmed V and J ends, which lost 2 bases and 3 bases, there was a span of 11 bases. The CDR3 covers 15 residues. CDR3 DNA: TGTGCCAGCAGCTTATCGGCAGGGCACAATCAGCCCCAGCATTTT. Its protein product is CASSLSAGHNQPQHF.

V usage is TRBV27 and J usage is TRBJ2-7, with 8 bases matching TRBD2. The CDR3 runs to 15 residues. The V segment lost 4 bases and the J segment 2 bases; nucleotides outside the gene matches: 7. The germline V gene encodes CDR1 MNHEY and CDR2 SMNVEV (reference sequence). CDR3 protein: CASSSPTSATYEQYF. CDR3 sequence (DNA): TGTGCCAGCAGTTCACCGACTAGCGCGACCTACGAGCAGTACTTC.

The chain is built from TRBV29-1 and TRBJ2-7; D may be TRBD1 (6 bases). Germline CDR1 reads SQVTM; CDR2 reads ANQGSEA. V shed 6 bases and J shed 2 bases, with 26 bases lying between them. The CDR3 contains 17 residues. The CDR3 nucleotides are TGCAGCGTCATACGGCAGCGGACAGTCCAAGCCCCCTACGAGCAGTACTTC. It codes for CSVIRQRTVQAPYEQYF.

V and J are TRBV18 and TRBJ2-1; 7 positions agree with TRBD1. The CDR3 is 13 residues long. The germline V gene encodes CDR1 KGHSH and CDR2 LQKENI. The trim removed 5 bases at V and 6 bases at J, leaving 4 bases unmatched. The CDR3 DNA reads TGTGCCAGCTCAAGGACAGGCGCCAATGAGCAGTTCTTC. This sequence encodes CASSRTGANEQFF.

The chain employs TRBV28 and TRBJ2-1; tentative D call: TRBD1 (5 bases). V gave up 7 bases and J gave up 4 bases, with 17 bases separating them. Per germline, CDR1 MDHEN and CDR2 SYDVKM. This CDR3 is built from 15 residues. CDR3 region: CASISQGLSYNEQFF. CDR3 in DNA: TGTGCCAGCATAAGTCAGGGCCTGTCATACAATGAGCAGTTCTTC.

The chain employs TRBV7-8 and TRBJ1-2; TRBD1 matches at 7 bases. J lost 4 bases, V lost 5 bases, and 19 bases had no gene match. The CDR3 runs 18 residues. Per germline, CDR1 SGHVS and CDR2 FQNEAQ. The CDR3 loop reads CASSPLTAIGTAVYGYTF. Written as DNA, the CDR3 is TGTGCCAGCAGCCCACTAACCGCAATCGGGACAGCAGTCTATGGCTACACCTTC.

The chain has TRBV6-5 and TRBJ1-2; a weak D match, TRBD1 (5 bases). Germline assignment: CDR1 MNHEY and CDR2 SVGAGI. V gave up 6 bases and J gave up 12 bases, with 20 bases separating them. The CDR3 is 13 residues long. CDR3 in amino acids: CASRSEKNRHDTF. CDR3 in DNA: TGTGCCAGCAGGTCCGAAAAAAACAGGCACGACACCTTC.

This rearrangement joins TRBV28 to TRBJ1-5; D not certain. The CDR3 is made up of 13 amino acids. Trimming left V 7 bases short and J 5 bases short, with 12 bases between. Germline V gene data show CDR1 as MDHEN and CDR2 as SYDVKM. This CDR3 is CASNRPGDQPQHF. Here the CDR3 DNA reads TGTGCCAGCAACCGCCCCGGGGATCAGCCCCAGCATTTT.

The chain uses TRBV18 and TRBJ1-1, with D unresolved. Trimming cost V 2 bases and J 1 base, with 11 bases left between them. CDR3 length: 15 residues. The germline gives CDR1 KGHSH, CDR2 LQKENI. The DNA of the CDR3 is TGTGCCAGCTCACCATATTTCAGTTCGAACACTGAAGCTTTCTTT. It translates to CASSPYFSSNTEAFF.

The V gene is TRBV7-9, the J gene TRBJ2-1; tentatively, D is TRBD2 (7 bases). Germline values: CDR1 SEHNR, CDR2 FQNEAQ (reference sequence). This CDR3 has 16 amino acids. Trimming cost V 4 bases and J 5 bases, with 18 bases left between them. CDR3 DNA: TGTGCCAGCAGCTGGGGGGGGACACTTCCTAACAATGAGCAGTTCTTC. This encodes CASSWGGTLPNNEQFF. Looking up the rest from reference TRBV7-9 and TRBJ2-1 gives the full variable domain: DTGVSQNPRHKITKRGQNVTFRCDPISEHNRLYWYRQTLGQGPEFLTYFQNEAQLEKSRLLSDRFSAERPKGSFSTLEIQRTEQGDSAMYLCASSWGGTLPNNEQFFGPGTRLTVL.

This clone was detected once. The chain recombines TRBV28 with TRBJ2-2, with 11 bases lining up with TRBD2. CDR3 size: 16 residues. Germline values: CDR1 MDHEN, CDR2 SYDVKM. V trimming: 6 bases; J trimming: 5 bases; junction bases outside the gene matches: 8. For the CDR3, the DNA is TGTGCCAGCAGCGAACTAGCGGGAGAAGAAACCGGGGAGCTGTTTTTT. Translated, it gives CASSELAGEETGELFF.

The chain is built from TRBV5-8 and TRBJ2-7; 7 bases fit TRBD1. With V trimmed by 0 bases and J by 3 bases, 12 bases remained unmatched. The CDR3 loop spans 17 amino acids. The germline V gene has CDR1 SGHTS and CDR2 YDEGEE. This CDR3 reads CASSLGDSLTYFYEQYF. As DNA, the CDR3 is TGTGCCAGCAGCTTGGGGGACAGCCTGACCTACTTCTACGAGCAGTACTTC.

The chain carries TRBV11-3 and TRBJ2-1, with D perhaps matching TRBD1 (6 bases). This CDR3 comprises 15 residues. The V and J ends lost 6 bases and 2 bases respectively, with 14 bases between them. Germline assignment: CDR1 SGHNT and CDR2 YENEEA. The CDR3 DNA sequence: TGTGCCAGCAGTCAAACAGGGTCCCCCTACAATGAGCAGTTCTTC. It is translated as CASSQTGSPYNEQFF.

This chain links TRBV19 with TRBJ1-5; TRBD1 is a possible D gene (5 bases). CDR1 is LNHDA and CDR2 is SQIVND in the germline V gene (reference sequence). Trimming removed 8 bases from V and 4 bases from J, with 21 bases in between. This CDR3 is built from 16 residues. CDR3 in DNA: TGTGCCAGTGGAAAAGTTGGGGCAGTGGGTAATCAGCCCCAGCATTTT. This encodes CASGKVGAVGNQPQHF. The full variable domain, with the rest looked up from reference TRBV19 and TRBJ1-5, is DGGITQSPKYLFRKEGQNVTLSCEQNLNHDAMYWYRQDPGQGLRLIYYSQIVNDFQKGDIAEGYSVSREKKESFPLTVTSAQKNPTAFYLCASGKVGAVGNQPQHFGDGTRLSIL.

The chain carries TRBV2 and TRBJ2-7; 7 bases fit TRBD1. CDR1 and CDR2 (germline): SNHLY, FYNNEI. J gave up 2 bases and V 8 bases, and 6 bases lay outside the gene matches. This CDR3 has 13 amino acids. CDR3 sequence reads: CASSEGQPYEQYF. The DNA of the CDR3 is TGTGCCAGCTCAGAGGGACAGCCCTACGAGCAGTACTTC.

J is TRBJ2-3 and V is TRBV5-1; D not certain. Trimming took 5 bases from V and 0 from J, leaving 10 bases between them. Germline CDR1 reads SGHRS; CDR2 reads YFSETQ. The CDR3 spans 14 residues. CDR3 in DNA: TGCGCCAGCAGGCAGCAGGATAGCACAGATACGCAGTATTTT. Encoded protein: CASRQQDSTDTQYF.

The V call is TRBV9, the J call TRBJ2-3; 8 positions match TRBD1. In germline, CDR1 is SGDLS, CDR2 YYNGEE. The CDR3 is 16 residues long. The V gene end was trimmed by 3 bases and the J gene end by 0 bases; junction bases not matched to a gene: 6. The CDR3 DNA sequence: TGTGCCAGCAGCGCCCAGGACAGGGCTAGCACAGATACGCAGTATTTT. Protein sequence: CASSAQDRASTDTQYF.

The V call is TRBV6-6, the J call TRBJ1-3, with TRBD1 matching 10 bases. Germline V gives CDR1 MNHNY, CDR2 SVGAGI (reference sequence). Trimming took 5 bases from V and 4 from J; bases not matched to a gene: 5. CDR3 length equals 15 residues. CDR3 nucleotides: TGTGCCAGCAGTCCACTGACAGGGGGCGGAAACACCATATATTTT. Its protein is CASSPLTGGGNTIYF.

The chain carries TRBV7-3 and TRBJ2-3, with 9 bases aligning to TRBD1. Germline lookup yields CDR1 SGHTA and CDR2 FQGTGA. The junction had 10 bases not matched to a gene; V was cut back by 5 bases and J by 1 base. The length of the CDR3 is 17 residues. This CDR3 is CASSRGDRVFGTDTQYF. In DNA form, the CDR3 reads TGTGCCAGCAGCCGGGGGGACAGGGTTTTCGGCACAGATACGCAGTATTTT.

V gene TRBV19 combines with J gene TRBJ1-2; 9 nucleotides line up with TRBD1. The CDR3 spans 15 residues. Germline-derived CDR1 and CDR2 are LNHDA and SQIVND (reference sequence). V lost 5 bases, J lost 8 bases, and 12 bases stayed unmatched. CDR3 DNA: TGTGCCAGTAGTGTCAAACAGGGGGCGACTCGGGGCTACACCTTC. It is translated as CASSVKQGATRGYTF.

The V gene is TRBV7-3, the J gene TRBJ2-1; 16 bases agree with TRBD2. CDR1 SGHTA and CDR2 FQGTGA come from the germline V gene. This CDR3 comprises 18 residues. V lost 1 base and J lost 6; bases outside the gene matches: 6. The CDR3 nucleotides are TGTGCCAGCAGCTTAAGTCCCGGGACTAGCGGGAGGGCCAATGAGCAGTTCTTC. This translates into CASSLSPGTSGRANEQFF.

V and J are TRBV11-2 and TRBJ2-2; D gene ambiguous. V was clipped by 3 bases and J by 1 base, with 6 bases between them. The germline gives CDR1 SGHAT, CDR2 FQNNGV. This CDR3 region has 14 residues. CDR3 nucleotide sequence: TGTGCCAGCAGCTTCTTCGGGAACACCGGGGAGCTGTTTTTT. The encoded protein is CASSFFGNTGELFF. Combining the CDR3 with reference TRBV11-2 and TRBJ2-2 gives the whole variable domain EAGVAQSPRYKIIEKRQSVAFWCNPISGHATLYWYQQILGQGPKLLIQFQNNGVVDDSQLPKDRFSAERLKGVDSTLKIQPAKLEDSAVYLCASSFFGNTGELFFGEGSRLTVL.

The genes are TRBV7-9 and TRBJ1-1; D call uncertain. Per germline, CDR1 SEHNR and CDR2 FQNEAQ (reference sequence). CDR3 length equals 13 residues. V was trimmed by 1 base and J by 4 bases, leaving 7 bases between them. The CDR3 loop is CASSLVEGTEAFF. The CDR3 DNA reads TGTGCCAGCAGCTTAGTTGAGGGCACTGAAGCTTTCTTT.

The V gene is TRBV5-1, the J gene TRBJ1-6, with D maybe TRBD1 (5 bases). V shed 2 bases and J shed 7 bases, with 10 bases lying between them. The CDR3 contains 14 residues. Germline assignment: CDR1 SGHRS and CDR2 YFSETQ. For the CDR3, the DNA is TGCGCCAGCAGCTTAGGGGTTTGGAATTCACCCCTCCACTTT. It yields the protein CASSLGVWNSPLHF.

J is TRBJ1-3 and V is TRBV10-3, with 8 positions matching TRBD1. V lost 4 bases, J lost 0 bases, and 11 bases stayed unmatched. CDR3 length: 18 residues. The germline gives CDR1 ENHRY, CDR2 SYGVKD. The CDR3 sequence is CAISGHFGQGLSGNTIYF. The CDR3 nucleotides read TGTGCCATCAGTGGACATTTTGGACAGGGCCTCTCTGGAAACACCATATATTTT.

The V gene is TRBV6-4, the J gene TRBJ2-1, with TRBD2 matching over 12 bases. The CDR3 covers 15 residues. Germline loops: CDR1 MRHNA, CDR2 SNTAGT. The V gene end was trimmed by 5 bases and the J gene end by 5 bases; junction bases not matched to a gene: 4. The DNA of the CDR3 is TGTGCCAGCAGTCGGACTAGCGGGACTCACAATGAGCAGTTCTTC. Translated, it gives CASSRTSGTHNEQFF.

The rearrangement uses TRBV15 and TRBJ1-5; 12 bases agree with TRBD1. CDR1 and CDR2 from the germline V gene are LNHNV and YYDKDF (reference sequence). The CDR3 is 19 residues long. V dropped 5 bases and J dropped 2; count of bases not matched to a gene: 13. For the CDR3, the DNA is TGTGCCACCAGCGGGCAACCGGGACAGGGGGCCCGGGGCAATCAGCCCCAGCATTTT. This encodes CATSGQPGQGARGNQPQHF.

This chain links TRBV9 with TRBJ2-7; D is possibly TRBD2 (6 bases). The CDR3 length is 14 residues. Germline V lookup: CDR1 SGDLS, CDR2 YYNGEE. V lost 4 bases, J lost 3 bases, and 14 bases lay in between. The CDR3 sequence is CASSRGWGGYEQYF. The CDR3, as DNA: TGTGCCAGCAGCCGGGGGTGGGGCGGCTACGAGCAGTACTTC.

The chain combines TRBV6-5 with TRBJ1-2; 7 positions match TRBD1. This CDR3 spans 14 amino acids. Germline V gene lookup returns CDR1 MNHEY and CDR2 SVGAGI. V shed 0 bases, J shed 2 bases, and the junction held 0 bases outside the gene matches. DNA for the CDR3: TGTGCCAGCAGTTACTCGGGACAGAACTATGGCTACACCTTC. Its protein is CASSYSGQNYGYTF.

This chain uses TRBV5-5 with TRBJ1-2, with 8 bases aligning to TRBD1. Looked up from germline, CDR1 is SGHKS and CDR2 is YYEKEE (reference sequence). The CDR3 spans 14 residues. Germline trimming cut 6 bases from V and 7 bases from J; bases unmatched to any gene: 11. The CDR3 region is CASTPPGGDFGYTF. The CDR3 nucleotides are TGTGCCAGCACCCCACCAGGGGGCGACTTTGGCTACACCTTC.